The clone carrying this T cell receptor beta chain was counted a few times. CDR3 length: 15 amino acids. The junction had 12 bases not matched to a gene; V was cut back by 3 bases and J by 8 bases. Germline CDR1 reads SGHNT; CDR2 reads YYREEE (reference sequence). Sequencing used immunoSEQ multiplex PCR; TCRdb keeps in-frame clones, though not all of them. Of around 110,000 clones listed, around 85% are singletons. This sample was included in a study of T cell responses to AZD1222 COVID-19 vaccine. The rearrangement links TRBV5-4 to TRBJ1-2; 8 bases align to TRBD1. The sequences come from peripheral blood, collected on day 0 of MenACWY control vaccination. The sequence came from an adult in good health. The CDR3 protein is CASSSKGWTGRGYTF. The DNA for the CDR3 is TGTGCCAGCAGCTCAAAGGGATGGACAGGGCGAGGCTACACCTTC.